The sequence of this T cell receptor (beta chain) was determined in a study of blood T cell repertoires in COVID-19. Study in general: Researchers got acute and convalescent COVID-19 samples from the United States, Italy and Spain. T cells, B-cell-depleted T cells, or PBMCs provided the cDNA or gDNA that served as material.

The CDR3 sequence is 13 residues long. Between the trimmed V and J ends, which lost 3 bases and 4 bases, there was a span of 9 bases. Authors' analysis steps: How many nucleated cells were present was estimated from reference gene primer amplification. Using immunoSEQ multiplex PCR, the repertoire was profiled, and TCRdb retains in-frame clones only, with some absent. That table supplies the V and J calls and clone size; D and trimming were determined from the DNA. The data show just over 250,000 clones, over 80% seen once. The sequence was collected from a woman between 70 and 85 years old with COVID-19, enrolled during active disease. The chain recombines TRBV12-3 or TRBV12-4 with TRBJ2-5; tentative D call: TRBD2 (6 bases). The sequenced sample was peripheral blood. CDR3 region: CASSLSGLETQYF. The CDR3 region has the DNA TGTGCCAGCAGTTTGAGCGGGCTAGAGACCCAGTACTTC.